This TCR beta chain was captured in a study of blood T cell repertoires in COVID-19. Germline CDR1 MDHEN, CDR2 SYDVKM. There are 12 residues in the CDR3. V was clipped by 5 bases and J by 4 bases, with 8 bases between them. Generated by immunoSEQ multiplex PCR, the TCRdb table keeps only in-frame clones and is missing some. This table holds around 330,000 clones, roughly 87% found once. What was sequenced was PBMCs or T cells enriched from blood (not recorded which). The chain employs TRBV28 and TRBJ1-1; unclear D gene. The clonotype originates from a woman aged 18-35 years who had recovered from COVID-19. The CDR3 DNA reads TGTGCCAGCAGTGCAGTTGGCACTGAAGCTTTCTTT. It encodes CASSAVGTEAFF.